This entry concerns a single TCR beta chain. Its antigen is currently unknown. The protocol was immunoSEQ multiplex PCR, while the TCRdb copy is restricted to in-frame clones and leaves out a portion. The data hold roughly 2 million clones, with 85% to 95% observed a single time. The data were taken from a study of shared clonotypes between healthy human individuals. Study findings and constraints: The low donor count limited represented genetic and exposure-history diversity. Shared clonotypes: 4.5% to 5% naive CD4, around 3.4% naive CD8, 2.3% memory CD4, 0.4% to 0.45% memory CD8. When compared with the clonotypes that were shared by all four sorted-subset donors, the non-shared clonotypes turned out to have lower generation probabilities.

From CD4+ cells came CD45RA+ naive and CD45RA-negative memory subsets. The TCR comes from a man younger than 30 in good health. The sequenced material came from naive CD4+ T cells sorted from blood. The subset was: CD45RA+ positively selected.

The CDR3 sequence: CASSAITDTQYF. Written as DNA, the CDR3 is TGTGCCAGCTCAGCAATCACAGATACGCAGTATTTT. The chain has TRBV18 and TRBJ2-3; no definite D call. Between the trimmed V and J ends, which lost 5 bases and 2 bases, there was a span of 5 bases. This CDR3 has 12 amino acids. CDR1 is KGHSH and CDR2 is LQKENI in the germline V gene.